Listed below are T cell receptor beta chains from one sample, sequenced in a study of shared clonotypes between healthy human individuals. Repertoires were generated with immunoSEQ multiplex PCR, while TCRdb's copy carries only in-frame clones and drops some. The sample consists of 2 million to 2.5 million clones, about 94% of them appearing once. The specimen sequenced was naive CD4+ T cells sorted from blood. The receptors were gathered from a man between 18 and 35 years old in good health. The CDR3 runs from the conserved cysteine through the conserved F or W. The order of the fields is D gene, J gene, V gene, clone size, CDR3 protein, CDR3 DNA. The D gene is left open where the match is weak. Some rows have no size entry. The others give once, few or many, or a class for an expanded clone.

d_call: TRBD2; j_call: TRBJ2-5; v_call: TRBV2; clone_size: -; cdr3_aa: CASSLISGARKETQYF; cdr3_nt: TGTGCCAGCAGTTTGATAAGCGGGGCGAGAAAAGAGACCCAGTACTTC
d_call: -; j_call: TRBJ1-5; v_call: TRBV19; clone_size: -; cdr3_aa: CASSEGSFNQPQHF; cdr3_nt: TGTGCCAGTAGTGAGGGGTCGTTTAATCAGCCCCAGCATTTT
d_call: -; j_call: TRBJ1-6; v_call: TRBV5-1; clone_size: -; cdr3_aa: CASSLESRSSPLHF; cdr3_nt: TGCGCCAGCAGCTTGGAGTCGAGAAGCTCACCCCTCCACTTT
d_call: TRBD1; j_call: TRBJ1-1; v_call: TRBV4-1; clone_size: -; cdr3_aa: CASSLGQGATRTEAFF; cdr3_nt: TGCGCCAGCAGCCTGGGACAGGGGGCAACTCGGACTGAAGCTTTCTTT
d_call: -; j_call: TRBJ2-7; v_call: TRBV23-1; clone_size: once; cdr3_aa: CASSQSGKREQYF; cdr3_nt: TGCGCCAGCAGTCAATCAGGGAAAAGGGAGCAGTACTTC
d_call: -; j_call: TRBJ2-2; v_call: TRBV10-1; clone_size: -; cdr3_aa: CASSESGAGELFF; cdr3_nt: TGCGCCAGCAGTGAGTCGGGAGCCGGGGAGCTGTTTTTT
d_call: -; j_call: TRBJ1-6; v_call: TRBV16; clone_size: few; cdr3_aa: CASSQSTMNSPLHF; cdr3_nt: TGTGCCAGCAGCCAATCAACTATGAATTCACCCCTCCACTTT
d_call: -; j_call: TRBJ2-5; v_call: TRBV30; clone_size: -; cdr3_aa: CAWSGAPGERETQYF; cdr3_nt: TGTGCCTGGAGTGGGGCGCCGGGGGAGAGGGAGACCCAGTACTTC
d_call: -; j_call: TRBJ1-2; v_call: TRBV4-3; clone_size: -; cdr3_aa: CASSQGEQENYGYTF; cdr3_nt: TGCGCCAGCAGCCAGGGCGAACAGGAGAACTATGGCTACACCTTC
d_call: TRBD1; j_call: TRBJ2-7; v_call: TRBV27; clone_size: -; cdr3_aa: CASSPRDRIYEQYF; cdr3_nt: TGTGCCAGCAGTCCGAGGGACAGAATTTACGAGCAGTACTTC
d_call: TRBD2; j_call: TRBJ2-3; v_call: TRBV5-4; clone_size: -; cdr3_aa: CASRDGLAGGPGTQYF; cdr3_nt: TGTGCCAGCAGGGACGGACTAGCGGGGGGGCCGGGTACGCAGTATTTT
d_call: -; j_call: TRBJ1-5; v_call: TRBV6-1; clone_size: -; cdr3_aa: CASSATQGNQPQHF; cdr3_nt: TGTGCCAGCAGTGCAACGCAGGGGAATCAGCCCCAGCATTTT
d_call: TRBD1; j_call: TRBJ1-3; v_call: TRBV18; clone_size: -; cdr3_aa: CASSPGQGARGNTIYF; cdr3_nt: TGTGCCAGCTCACCGGGACAGGGGGCGCGTGGAAACACCATATATTTT
d_call: -; j_call: TRBJ1-4; v_call: TRBV27; clone_size: -; cdr3_aa: CASSLRGREKLFF; cdr3_nt: TGTGCCAGCAGTTTACGGGGAAGGGAAAAACTGTTTTTT
d_call: -; j_call: TRBJ1-1; v_call: TRBV25-1; clone_size: once; cdr3_aa: CASSPSGNTEAFF; cdr3_nt: TGTGCCAGCAGTCCCTCGGGGAACACTGAAGCTTTCTTT
d_call: TRBD1; j_call: TRBJ2-5; v_call: TRBV7-9; clone_size: -; cdr3_aa: CASSPGTGGFETQYF; cdr3_nt: TGTGCCAGCAGCCCCGGGACAGGGGGCTTCGAGACCCAGTACTTC
d_call: -; j_call: TRBJ1-1; v_call: TRBV5-5; clone_size: once; cdr3_aa: CASSLTGNTEAFF; cdr3_nt: TGTGCCAGCAGCTTGACAGGCAACACTGAAGCTTTCTTT
d_call: -; j_call: TRBJ1-3; v_call: TRBV27; clone_size: -; cdr3_aa: CASSSYSGTNGNTIYF; cdr3_nt: TGTGCCAGCAGTTCGTACTCCGGGACCAACGGAAACACCATATATTTT
d_call: -; j_call: TRBJ1-3; v_call: TRBV7-2; clone_size: -; cdr3_aa: CASSLGGQGIAGNTIYF; cdr3_nt: TGTGCCAGCAGCTTAGGGGGTCAGGGCATCGCTGGAAACACCATATATTTT
d_call: TRBD1; j_call: TRBJ1-1; v_call: TRBV6-1; clone_size: -; cdr3_aa: CASSTGGGTEAFF; cdr3_nt: TGTGCCAGCAGTACAGGGGGTGGCACTGAAGCTTTCTTT
d_call: -; j_call: TRBJ2-7; v_call: TRBV6-1; clone_size: once; cdr3_aa: CASIRAISYEQYF; cdr3_nt: TGTGCCAGCATTCGGGCCATCTCCTACGAGCAGTACTTC
d_call: -; j_call: TRBJ1-1; v_call: TRBV27; clone_size: -; cdr3_aa: CASSPGRGGSNTEAFF; cdr3_nt: TGTGCCAGCAGTCCGGGTAGGGGGGGATCAAACACTGAAGCTTTCTTT
d_call: -; j_call: TRBJ2-2; v_call: TRBV9; clone_size: -; cdr3_aa: CASSVGPVLGATGELFF; cdr3_nt: TGTGCCAGCAGCGTGGGCCCTGTGTTAGGGGCCACCGGGGAGCTGTTTTTT
d_call: TRBD2; j_call: TRBJ2-1; v_call: TRBV28; clone_size: -; cdr3_aa: CASRLAGGYLLNEQFF; cdr3_nt: TGTGCCAGCAGGTTAGCGGGGGGGTACTTGCTCAATGAGCAGTTCTTC
d_call: TRBD2; j_call: TRBJ2-2; v_call: TRBV2; clone_size: -; cdr3_aa: CASSTSGVTGELFF; cdr3_nt: TGTGCCAGCAGTACTAGCGGGGTAACCGGGGAGCTGTTTTTT
d_call: TRBD2; j_call: TRBJ2-1; v_call: TRBV11-3; clone_size: -; cdr3_aa: CASSLTSGAFNEQFF; cdr3_nt: TGTGCCAGCAGCTTAACTAGCGGGGCCTTCAATGAGCAGTTCTTC
d_call: -; j_call: TRBJ2-5; v_call: TRBV9; clone_size: -; cdr3_aa: CASSPSGGRLGETQYF; cdr3_nt: TGTGCCAGCAGCCCTAGTGGGGGGCGATTAGGAGAGACCCAGTACTTC
d_call: -; j_call: TRBJ1-3; v_call: TRBV30; clone_size: once; cdr3_aa: CAWSWVGVSGNTIYF; cdr3_nt: TGTGCCTGGAGTTGGGTGGGGGTTTCTGGAAACACCATATATTTT
d_call: TRBD2; j_call: TRBJ2-3; v_call: TRBV25-1; clone_size: -; cdr3_aa: CASSEIALAADTQYF; cdr3_nt: TGTGCCAGCAGTGAAATAGCACTAGCGGCGGATACGCAGTATTTT
d_call: -; j_call: TRBJ2-3; v_call: TRBV6-6; clone_size: -; cdr3_aa: CASSYSGGAGTDTQYF; cdr3_nt: TGTGCCAGCAGTTACTCGGGGGGGGCGGGCACAGATACGCAGTATTTT
d_call: -; j_call: TRBJ2-7; v_call: TRBV13; clone_size: once; cdr3_aa: CASSLNLGVGDEQYF; cdr3_nt: TGTGCCAGCAGCCTTAACTTGGGTGTCGGGGACGAGCAGTACTTC
d_call: TRBD2; j_call: TRBJ2-7; v_call: TRBV10-3; clone_size: few; cdr3_aa: CAISESGGSSYEQYF; cdr3_nt: TGTGCCATCAGTGAGTCGGGGGGGAGCTCCTACGAGCAGTACTTC
d_call: -; j_call: TRBJ2-5; v_call: TRBV30; clone_size: -; cdr3_aa: CAWSSPETQYF; cdr3_nt: TGTGCCTGGAGTAGCCCGGAGACCCAGTACTTC
d_call: -; j_call: TRBJ1-6; v_call: TRBV6-9; clone_size: -; cdr3_aa: CASSRTNYNSPLHF; cdr3_nt: TGTGCCAGCAGTCGGACAAACTATAATTCACCCCTCCACTTT
d_call: TRBD1; j_call: TRBJ2-3; v_call: TRBV28; clone_size: -; cdr3_aa: CASRGASGTGSTDTQYF; cdr3_nt: TGTGCCAGCAGGGGAGCCTCCGGGACAGGGAGCACAGATACGCAGTATTTT
d_call: -; j_call: TRBJ1-2; v_call: TRBV19; clone_size: -; cdr3_aa: CATRVGGNYGYTF; cdr3_nt: TGTGCCACCCGAGTCGGGGGTAACTATGGCTACACCTTC
d_call: -; j_call: TRBJ1-6; v_call: TRBV30; clone_size: -; cdr3_aa: CAWSNPGSSYNSPLHF; cdr3_nt: TGTGCCTGGAGTAACCCAGGGAGCTCCTATAATTCACCCCTCCACTTT
d_call: TRBD2; j_call: TRBJ2-1; v_call: TRBV30; clone_size: -; cdr3_aa: CALGRGGGEQFF; cdr3_nt: TGTGCCTTGGGCCGCGGGGGAGGTGAGCAGTTCTTC
d_call: TRBD1; j_call: TRBJ1-4; v_call: TRBV7-9; clone_size: -; cdr3_aa: CASSLLGGQGAEKLFF; cdr3_nt: TGTGCCAGCAGCTTATTAGGTGGCCAGGGGGCGGAAAAACTGTTTTTT
d_call: TRBD2; j_call: TRBJ2-7; v_call: TRBV5-1; clone_size: -; cdr3_aa: CASSGGLAGTPYEQYF; cdr3_nt: TGCGCCAGCAGCGGGGGACTAGCGGGCACCCCCTACGAGCAGTACTTC
d_call: -; j_call: TRBJ1-2; v_call: TRBV18; clone_size: -; cdr3_aa: CASSPPLGANYGYTF; cdr3_nt: TGTGCCAGCTCACCACCGTTAGGGGCTAACTATGGCTACACCTTC
d_call: TRBD1; j_call: TRBJ1-1; v_call: TRBV2; clone_size: -; cdr3_aa: CASSLTGVGSEAFF; cdr3_nt: TGTGCCAGCAGTTTGACAGGGGTCGGATCTGAAGCTTTCTTT
d_call: -; j_call: TRBJ2-7; v_call: TRBV28; clone_size: -; cdr3_aa: CASSSLQGFYEQYF; cdr3_nt: TGTGCCAGCAGTTCCCTACAGGGATTCTACGAGCAGTACTTC
d_call: TRBD2; j_call: TRBJ2-5; v_call: TRBV15; clone_size: -; cdr3_aa: CATSKAGGPGETQYF; cdr3_nt: TGTGCCACCAGCAAGGCGGGGGGGCCCGGAGAGACCCAGTACTTC
d_call: -; j_call: TRBJ1-1; v_call: TRBV25-1; clone_size: -; cdr3_aa: CASSALDILTEAFF; cdr3_nt: TGTGCCAGCAGTGCCTTGGACATACTAACTGAAGCTTTCTTT
d_call: -; j_call: TRBJ1-3; v_call: TRBV19; clone_size: -; cdr3_aa: CASSSLTSGNTIYF; cdr3_nt: TGTGCCAGTAGTAGCCTGACCTCTGGAAACACCATATATTTT